This T cell receptor beta chain derives from a study of blood T cells in healthy people across ages. Next came a second PCR, run for about 6 to 11 cycles, which used a sample-barcoded 5' primer along with a J-beta primer mix. TCRdb itself ran the 5' RACE reads through MiXCR, one entry per CDR3 protein. The data contain some 1.1 million distinct CDR3 sequences, around two fifths of them singletons. The extraction recovered at least 6 micrograms of total RNA per sample. On this clonotype: Antigen unknown.

Overall study findings and caveats: Fewer expanded clones and more diversity marked long-lived versus aged donors.

Specimen: blood. The clonotype was recovered from a man between 18 and 35 years old in good health.

The CDR3 nucleotides are TGTGCCACCAGTGACCCCGGGAAGGGGGGATCCTACAATGAGCAGTACTTC. It specifies CATSDPGKGGSYNEQYF. The rearrangement joins TRBV24-1 to TRBJ2-1; TRBD1 or TRBD2 may be the D gene (6 bases each). The DNA end is more similar to TRBJ2-7, so the J call may be wrong. The CDR3 covers 17 residues. Per germline, CDR1 KGHDR and CDR2 SFDVKD.